The source of this TCR beta chain is a study of CD8+ T cells in alopecia areata. The length of the CDR3 is 15 residues. Trimming took 5 bases from V and 0 from J, leaving 11 bases between them. The germline CDR1 and CDR2 sequences are LNHDA and SQIVND (reference sequence). Following extraction, RNA underwent reverse transcription to cDNA, which served as the sequencing template. Generated by immunoSEQ multiplex PCR, the TCRdb table keeps only in-frame clones and is missing some. The repertoire includes around 100,000 clones, about three fifths of them detected once, and roughly an eighth sits in the top ten. Regarding this clone: Its antigen remains unknown.

Sample treatment: oral pan-JAK inhibitor, 5-10 mg twice daily. T lymphocytes (CD4+ and CD8+) were sorted from PBMCs. Whole-study findings and limits: Higher clonality and more expanded CD8+ clones appeared in lesional than normal scalp. TCR sharing across patients was less clear than in mice, possibly HLA-related.

The sample here was CD8+ T cells sorted from blood, taken at week 24, from a patient treated with tofacitinib. The sequence came from a human donor with alopecia areata. The chain carries TRBV19 and TRBJ1-5, with D possibly matching TRBD1 (6 bases). As DNA, the CDR3 is TGTGCCAGTAGTGTCCAGGGGATTAGCAATCAGCCCCAGCATTTT. Translation gives CASSVQGISNQPQHF.